This T cell receptor (beta chain) was obtained from a study of monozygotic twins with inflammatory bowel disease. RNA in its total form was extracted from whole blood, and T cells were not sorted. TCRdb reworked the 5' RACE reads into one entry per CDR3 protein, no DNA. The sample data list around 410,000 distinct CDR3 sequences. Comment on this clonotype: Its antigen is unknown.

Study results and caveats: Repertoire similarity did not differ between concordant and discordant twins, possibly owing to limited power.

Germline V gene data show CDR1 as SQVTM and CDR2 as ANQGSEA. The CDR3 is 12 residues long. The chain joins TRBV29-1 to TRBJ1-2. The clonotype comes from a human donor with ulcerative colitis or Crohn's disease, or a healthy co-twin of an affected twin (not recorded which). Material: blood. CDR3 protein: CSVPSPNYGYTF.